One TCR beta chain is described in this entry. Its antigen is unidentified. The data were obtained in a study of T-cell memory formation after mild COVID-19. Study details: TCR clustering was largely donor specific.

This CDR3 has 14 residues. V shed 3 bases and J shed 1 base, with 9 bases lying between them. Looked up from germline, CDR1 is SEHNR and CDR2 is FQNEAQ (reference sequence). TCRdb passed the 5' RACE reads through MiXCR, listing each CDR3 protein once. Of roughly 340,000 distinct CDR3 sequences listed, around 15% are singletons. Findings of the study overall: What remained unconfirmed was the SARS-CoV-2 specificity of second-wave clones peaking on day 37. Memory cells collected pre-infection included some clones that later responded, suggesting cross-reactive memory joined.

V gene TRBV7-9 combines with J gene TRBJ2-5; TRBD1 might be the D (6 bases). Material for sequencing was PBMCs or a T cell subset sorted from them (not recorded which). The sequence was obtained from a man aged 18 to 29 who had mild COVID-19 (a few samples of this study predate the infection). Cell type and time point are not known. In DNA, the CDR3 is TGTGCCAGCAGCTTTATCAGGGGCCAAGAGACCCAGTACTTC. Protein product: CASSFIRGQETQYF.